These T cell receptor beta chains were read from a single sample in a study of graft-versus-host responses after intestinal transplantation. Antigens for these TCRs are unknown. Profiled with immunoSEQ multiplex PCR; TCRdb holds only in-frame clones, not every one. The sample shows approximately 26,000 clones, 82% of them seen only once. The sequencing used unstimulated CD4+ T cells sorted from spleen or lymph node cells, collected before intestinal transplant. The receptors derive from a human donor who received an intestinal transplant. Both conserved end residues are part of each CDR3. The D gene is left open where the match is weak. The listing skips clone size in some rows; elsewhere it reads once, few, many or a size class.

j_call	d_call	clone_size	v_call	cdr3_aa	cdr3_nt
TRBJ1-1	-	-	TRBV6-5	CASSPVAGSTEAFF	TGTGCCAGCAGTCCCGTGGCGGGGAGTACTGAAGCTTTCTTT
TRBJ2-7	TRBD2	-	TRBV28	CASIVRGLAGEGEQYF	TGTGCCAGCATCGTAAGGGGACTAGCGGGAGAAGGGGAGCAGTACTTC
TRBJ2-1	TRBD2	once	TRBV28	CASSRAGGIYNEQFF	TGTGCCAGCAGTCGAGCGGGAGGGATCTACAATGAGCAGTTCTTC
TRBJ2-7	TRBD1	-	TRBV7-3	CASSPGTGGSYEQYF	TGTGCCAGCAGCCCGGGGACAGGGGGCTCTTACGAGCAGTACTTC
TRBJ2-7	TRBD1	-	TRBV30	CAWSVYRGRSSYEQYF	TGTGCCTGGAGTGTCTACAGGGGCCGAAGCTCCTACGAGCAGTACTTC
TRBJ2-4	TRBD1	-	TRBV7-8	CASSSQGAQGKNF	TGTGCCAGCAGCTCACAGGGGGCGCAGGGCAAAAACTTC
TRBJ2-7	TRBD1	-	TRBV5-1	CASSLVGQGPYEQYF	TGCGCCAGCAGCTTGGTGGGACAGGGCCCCTACGAGCAGTACTTC
TRBJ2-1	-	few	TRBV4-2	CASSQVGVDNEQFF	TGTGCCAGCAGCCAAGTAGGTGTCGACAATGAGCAGTTCTTC
TRBJ2-3	-	-	TRBV4-1	CASSLGVGTDTQYF	TGCGCCAGCAGCCTGGGGGTAGGCACAGATACGCAGTATTTT
TRBJ2-7	TRBD2	-	TRBV10-2	CASKSGRNSYEQYF	TGCGCCAGCAAAAGCGGGAGGAACTCCTACGAGCAGTACTTC
TRBJ2-3	-	-	TRBV29-1	CSVEGTAADTQYF	TGCAGCGTTGAAGGGACTGCGGCGGATACGCAGTATTTT
TRBJ2-5	-	-	TRBV7-3	CASSLGGAVETQYF	TGTGCCAGCAGCTTAGGGGGGGCCGTAGAGACCCAGTACTTC
TRBJ2-7	TRBD1	-	TRBV11-1	CASRPLTGAVYEQYF	TGTGCCAGCAGACCACTAACAGGGGCTGTCTACGAGCAGTACTTC
TRBJ2-3	TRBD2	-	TRBV28	CASRGTSGFLDTQYF	TGTGCCAGCAGGGGGACTAGCGGGTTCCTCGATACGCAGTATTTT
TRBJ2-7	-	-	TRBV2	CASSEVVGGLDEQYF	TGTGCCAGCAGTGAAGTCGTCGGGGGGCTCGACGAGCAGTACTTC